Listed below are T cell receptor beta chains from one sample, sequenced in a study of T cell changes during pregnancy in multiple sclerosis. Some clones are missing from TCRdb's copy, which holds only in-frame ones; the method was immunoSEQ multiplex PCR. The sample records roughly 89,000 clones, roughly 94% being singletons. Sequencing was performed on peripheral blood, taken after pregnancy. The receptors were gathered from a female donor in good health, enrolled as a control in a pregnancy study. The CDR3 runs from the conserved cysteine through the conserved F or W. A D gene is named only where the DNA matches it firmly. A clone size is listed for some rows: how often the clone was seen (once, few, many), or a class if it is expanded.

D gene: TRBD2
V gene: TRBV7-6
clone size: -
J gene: TRBJ2-7
CDR3 DNA: TGTGCCAGCAGCTTAGCGCGGGGGGTTAGCGGGAGCTCCTACGAGCAGTACTTC
CDR3 protein: CASSLARGVSGSSYEQYF

D gene: TRBD1
V gene: TRBV10-3
clone size: -
J gene: TRBJ2-2
CDR3 DNA: TGTGCCATCAGTGAGGGAGACAGGGTTTCGGAGACCGGGGAGCTGTTTTTT
CDR3 protein: CAISEGDRVSETGELFF

D gene: -
V gene: TRBV28
clone size: -
J gene: TRBJ2-3
CDR3 DNA: TGTGCCAGCAGTTTACCCCCCGCGGCGGCTGTTACAGATACGCAGTATTTT
CDR3 protein: CASSLPPAAAVTDTQYF

D gene: TRBD1
V gene: TRBV2
clone size: -
J gene: TRBJ2-2
CDR3 DNA: TGTGCCAGCAGACGGACAGGGACGGCCGGGGAGCTGTTTTTT
CDR3 protein: CASRRTGTAGELFF

D gene: -
V gene: TRBV30
clone size: -
J gene: TRBJ2-2
CDR3 DNA: TGTGCCTGGAGCGCCCAGGGCCCCGGGGAGCTGTTTTTT
CDR3 protein: CAWSAQGPGELFF

D gene: -
V gene: TRBV1
clone size: -
J gene: TRBJ2-7
CDR3 DNA: TGCACCAGCAGCCAAGCCCAGGGGGCGCCGTGGGAGCAGTACTTC
CDR3 protein: CTSSQAQGAPWEQYF

D gene: TRBD1
V gene: TRBV6-1
clone size: -
J gene: TRBJ1-5
CDR3 DNA: TGTGCCACCCTTGAGGGGGCAGGGGGCGTTCAGCCCCAGCATTTT
CDR3 protein: CATLEGAGGVQPQHF

D gene: -
V gene: TRBV6-1
clone size: -
J gene: TRBJ2-2
CDR3 DNA: TGTGCCAGCAGTGAGTCCCCCCAGGGAAGCACCGGGGAGCTGTTTTTT
CDR3 protein: CASSESPQGSTGELFF

D gene: -
V gene: TRBV5-1
clone size: -
J gene: TRBJ2-5
CDR3 DNA: TGCGCCAGCAGCTTGTGGGAAGGGGTAGAGACCCAGTACTTC
CDR3 protein: CASSLWEGVETQYF

D gene: TRBD1
V gene: TRBV2
clone size: once
J gene: TRBJ1-2
CDR3 DNA: TGTGCCAGCAGTGGGGACAGGGGCGAGTATGGCTACACCTTC
CDR3 protein: CASSGDRGEYGYTF

D gene: TRBD1
V gene: TRBV7-9
clone size: -
J gene: TRBJ1-4
CDR3 DNA: TGTGCCAGCAGCTCACGAGGAGGACAGGGGACAAAACTGTTTTTT
CDR3 protein: CASSSRGGQGTKLFF

D gene: TRBD1
V gene: TRBV30
clone size: few
J gene: TRBJ1-1
CDR3 DNA: TGTGCCTTTAAAGCAAGACAGGGGGGCACTGAAGCTTTCTTT
CDR3 protein: CAFKARQGGTEAFF

D gene: TRBD1
V gene: TRBV6-1
clone size: -
J gene: TRBJ1-4
CDR3 DNA: TGTGCCAGCAGGAAACAGGGGGGGGATGAAAAACTGTTTTTT
CDR3 protein: CASRKQGGDEKLFF

D gene: TRBD2
V gene: TRBV6-1
clone size: -
J gene: TRBJ2-1
CDR3 DNA: TGTGCCAGCAGTGGCCTAGCGGGAGGGCTAGGCAATGAGCAGTTCTTC
CDR3 protein: CASSGLAGGLGNEQFF

D gene: -
V gene: TRBV6-1
clone size: once
J gene: TRBJ2-1
CDR3 DNA: TGTGCCACCCAGGAAACGCCCTGGGATGAGCAGTTCTTC
CDR3 protein: CATQETPWDEQFF

D gene: TRBD1
V gene: TRBV6-1
clone size: -
J gene: TRBJ2-1
CDR3 DNA: TGTGCCAGCAGTGAACCCCTGACAGGGGACCCCTCCTACAATGAGCAGTTCTTC
CDR3 protein: CASSEPLTGDPSYNEQFF

D gene: -
V gene: TRBV5-1
clone size: -
J gene: TRBJ1-2
CDR3 DNA: TGCGCCAGCAGCATAGATATTAACTATGGCTACACCTTC
CDR3 protein: CASSIDINYGYTF

D gene: -
V gene: TRBV28
clone size: -
J gene: TRBJ1-3
CDR3 DNA: TGTGCCAGCAGTCTCTCCCAGGGCCTAGGAAACACCATATATTTT
CDR3 protein: CASSLSQGLGNTIYF

D gene: -
V gene: TRBV29-1
clone size: -
J gene: TRBJ1-1
CDR3 DNA: TGCAGCGTTCAGACAGGTAGGGACACTGAAGCTTTCTTT
CDR3 protein: CSVQTGRDTEAFF

D gene: TRBD2
V gene: TRBV9
clone size: -
J gene: TRBJ2-3
CDR3 DNA: TGTGCCAGCAGCGTCGCCGGACTAGCGGGATTGTCTCGAGATACGCAGTATTTT
CDR3 protein: CASSVAGLAGLSRDTQYF

D gene: TRBD2
V gene: TRBV13
clone size: -
J gene: TRBJ2-1
CDR3 DNA: TGTGCCAGCAGCTTAGTGACTAGCGGATACAATGAGCAGTTCTTC
CDR3 protein: CASSLVTSGYNEQFF

D gene: -
V gene: TRBV5-5
clone size: -
J gene: TRBJ1-1
CDR3 DNA: TGTGCCAGCAGCTTAGGGGTATTGAACACTGAAGCTTTCTTT
CDR3 protein: CASSLGVLNTEAFF

D gene: TRBD1
V gene: TRBV29-1
clone size: few
J gene: TRBJ1-1
CDR3 DNA: TGCAGCGGTGCGGGACAGGGGGACACTGAAGCTTTCTTT
CDR3 protein: CSGAGQGDTEAFF

D gene: TRBD2
V gene: TRBV27
clone size: -
J gene: TRBJ2-3
CDR3 DNA: TGTGCCAGCAGTTTAATGCGGGAGCCCCCAGATACGCAGTATTTT
CDR3 protein: CASSLMREPPDTQYF

D gene: TRBD1
V gene: TRBV2
clone size: -
J gene: TRBJ1-1
CDR3 DNA: TGTGCCAGCAGTCAGGGACAGCTGGCTGAAGCTTTCTTT
CDR3 protein: CASSQGQLAEAFF

D gene: TRBD1
V gene: TRBV6-6
clone size: -
J gene: TRBJ2-5
CDR3 DNA: TGTGCCAGCAGTGATTGGACAGGCCAAGAGACCCAGTACTTC
CDR3 protein: CASSDWTGQETQYF

D gene: -
V gene: TRBV5-1
clone size: -
J gene: TRBJ1-3
CDR3 DNA: TGCGCCAGCAGCATGGACTCTAGGCAAGGAAACACCATATATTTT
CDR3 protein: CASSMDSRQGNTIYF

D gene: TRBD1
V gene: TRBV2
clone size: -
J gene: TRBJ2-7
CDR3 DNA: TGTGCCAGCGCTAACTACGGGACAGGGGACTACGAGCAGTACTTC
CDR3 protein: CASANYGTGDYEQYF

D gene: TRBD1
V gene: TRBV27
clone size: once
J gene: TRBJ2-6
CDR3 DNA: TGTGCCAGCAGAGGGGGCGCTGGGGCCAACGTCCTGACTTTC
CDR3 protein: CASRGGAGANVLTF

D gene: -
V gene: TRBV6-1
clone size: -
J gene: TRBJ2-7
CDR3 DNA: TGTGCCAGCAGCGGTGTGGAGCCACCGTACGAGCAGTACTTC
CDR3 protein: CASSGVEPPYEQYF

D gene: -
V gene: TRBV4-2
clone size: -
J gene: TRBJ2-5
CDR3 DNA: TGTGCCAGCAGCGAGGGCCGCGAGACCCAGTACTTC
CDR3 protein: CASSEGRETQYF

D gene: -
V gene: TRBV9
clone size: -
J gene: TRBJ1-2
CDR3 DNA: TGTGCCAGCAGCGCAACGCCCAGAAACTATGGCTACACCTTC
CDR3 protein: CASSATPRNYGYTF

D gene: -
V gene: TRBV27
clone size: -
J gene: TRBJ2-7
CDR3 DNA: TGTGCCAGCAGTCGGGGAGCGGAAACCATCTACGAGCAGTACTTC
CDR3 protein: CASSRGAETIYEQYF

D gene: TRBD2
V gene: TRBV5-1
clone size: -
J gene: TRBJ2-3
CDR3 DNA: TGCGCCAGCAGCTTGACTAGCGCTACAAGCACAGATACGCAGTATTTT
CDR3 protein: CASSLTSATSTDTQYF

D gene: TRBD1
V gene: TRBV5-5
clone size: -
J gene: TRBJ2-5
CDR3 DNA: TGTGCCAGCAGCCCACAGGGGGTTAATGTAGAGACCCAGTACTTC
CDR3 protein: CASSPQGVNVETQYF

D gene: -
V gene: TRBV5-1
clone size: -
J gene: TRBJ2-7
CDR3 DNA: TGCGCCAGCAGAAGGACTGAATCCTACGAGCAGTACTTC
CDR3 protein: CASRRTESYEQYF

D gene: -
V gene: TRBV9
clone size: -
J gene: TRBJ1-3
CDR3 DNA: TGTGCCAGCAGCGTAGATTACTCTGGAAACACCATATATTTT
CDR3 protein: CASSVDYSGNTIYF